This note documents a single T cell receptor beta chain sequence. Its cognate antigen is unknown. The sample originates from a study of T cell repertoires in cytomegalovirus infection. Study details: Peptides in the study included HLA-C-restricted and HLA-B-restricted CMV epitopes. Public signatures in TCR beta pointed to CMV infection and matching HLA type. General study findings and limits: The ex vivo response was dominated by HLA-C-restricted CMV-specific TCR beta clonotypes.

TCRdb processed the reads anew with MiXCR; each CDR3 protein has one entry. The sample yields 700,000 to 850,000 distinct CDR3 sequences, roughly 33% seen once. The V and J ends lost 5 bases and 1 base respectively, with 11 bases between them. The CDR3 runs to 14 residues. Germline CDR1 reads MNHEY; CDR2 reads SVGAGI. This sequence joins TRBV6-5 and TRBJ1-1; D remains unclear. The receptor was isolated from a human donor in good health (CMV status not recorded). Some clones in this sample may be carry-over from other donors' samples. This sample comprised cultured CD8+ T cells from PBMCs, obtained from culture after CMV antigen stimulation. This CDR3 reads CASSLNGWNTEAFF. The CDR3 DNA follows: TGTGCCAGCAGTCTAAACGGTTGGAACACTGAAGCTTTCTTT.